One sample yielded the 30 T cell receptor beta chains listed below, sequenced in a study of control samples from healthy donors and cancer patients. Data came from immunoSEQ multiplex PCR; TCRdb stores just in-frame clones and leaves some out. The sample lists 130,000 or so clones, about 90% occurring once. The specimen sequenced was blood. These receptors were collected from a woman aged 45-59 years in good health.

The chain combines TRBV9 with TRBJ1-1; D not certain. The germline gives CDR1 SGDLS, CDR2 YYNGEE. Trimming shortened V by 4 bases and J by 0 bases, and 7 bases separated the two germline ends. CDR3 length: 13 amino acids. CDR3 sequence (DNA): TGTGCCAGCAGCTCACAAATGAACACTGAAGCTTTCTTT. Protein: CASSSQMNTEAFF. The full variable domain, in which reference TRBV9 and TRBJ1-1 provide the parts outside the CDR3, is DSGVTQTPKHLITATGQRVTLRCSPRSGDLSVYWYQQSLDQGLQFLIQYYNGEERAKGNILERFSAQQFPDLHSELNLSSLELGDSALYFCASSSQMNTEAFFGQGTRLTVV.

The gene calls are TRBV6-4 and TRBJ2-1, with unresolved D. Germline V gene lookup returns CDR1 MRHNA and CDR2 SNTAGT. V was trimmed by 6 bases and J by 0 bases, leaving 6 bases between them. The CDR3 loop spans 13 amino acids. CDR3 nucleotides: TGTGCCAGCAGCAAATCCTCCTACAATGAGCAGTTCTTC. As protein: CASSKSSYNEQFF.

V usage is TRBV5-8 and J usage is TRBJ2-5; TRBD1 matches 8 bases. The CDR3 spans 14 residues. In germline, CDR1 is SGHTS, CDR2 YDEGEE. The ends lost 4 bases at V and 6 bases at J; junction bases unmatched: 8. CDR3 residues: CASSAGTGRQTQYF. The CDR3 coding sequence is TGTGCCAGCAGCGCCGGGACAGGACGGCAGACCCAGTACTTC.

The sample holds a few counts of this clone. The chain links TRBV6-1 to TRBJ2-4, with D possibly being TRBD2 (6 bases). The CDR3 runs to 14 residues. The V and J ends lost 1 base and 8 bases respectively, with 12 bases between them. From germline, CDR1 is MNHNS and CDR2 SASEGT. CDR3 amino acids: CASSEGDSRDIQYF. CDR3 DNA: TGTGCCAGCAGTGAAGGGGACTCTAGGGACATTCAGTACTTC.

The J gene is TRBJ2-7, the V gene TRBV12-3 or TRBV12-4; TRBD2 might be the D (6 bases). With 4 bases removed from V and 2 bases from J, the gap between germline ends came to 9 bases. The CDR3 is 13 residues long. The CDR3 nucleotides read TGTGCCAGCAGTTACGGGGGAACCTACGAGCAGTACTTC. This codes for CASSYGGTYEQYF.

The CDR3 DNA reads TGTGCCAGCAGCCGAGGGACTTTTGGGGCGGGAGCTTTCTTT. It encodes CASSRGTFGAGAFF. The J gene is TRBJ1-1, the V gene TRBV5-6, with D perhaps TRBD1 (5 bases). The CDR3 loop spans 14 amino acids. V lost 4 bases and J 10 bases, leaving 20 bases between the germline ends. From germline, CDR1 is SGHDT and CDR2 YYEEEE.

The rearrangement uses TRBV4-2 and TRBJ2-7; possibly TRBD1 for D (6 bases). Germline V gene sequence: CDR1 LGHNA, CDR2 YNFKEQ. The CDR3 length is 14 residues. V was shortened by 6 bases and J by 0 bases, with 12 bases between the two germline ends. CDR3 protein: CASRQGFSSYEQYF. CDR3 nucleotides: TGTGCCAGCAGACAGGGCTTTAGCTCCTACGAGCAGTACTTC.

CDR3 nucleotide sequence: TGTGCCAGCAGCAATCTCCAGGAGCTTAGCACAGATACGCAGTATTTT. This gives the protein CASSNLQELSTDTQYF. This chain connects TRBV5-6 to TRBJ2-3; D gene unclear. V shed 4 bases and J shed 0 bases, with 15 bases lying between them. From germline, CDR1 is SGHDT and CDR2 YYEEEE. The CDR3 covers 16 residues.

In the case of this clone: A read error may account for a junction end that differs from germline. This chain joins TRBV10-3 and TRBJ2-3, with 15 bases that match TRBD2. Germline-derived CDR1 and CDR2 are ENHRY and SYGVKD. The CDR3 has 15 residues. The CDR3 here is CATTGLAGGTDTQYF. DNA of the CDR3: TGTGCCACCACGGGACTAGCGGGAGGCACGGATACGCAGTATTTT.

This clone occurred once. This rearrangement joins TRBV6-5 to TRBJ2-7; TRBD1 matches 7 bases. The CDR3 length is 13 residues. Germline-derived CDR1 and CDR2 are MNHEY and SVGAGI. The V segment lost 6 bases and the J segment 5 bases; nucleotides outside the gene matches: 7. The CDR3 nucleotides are TGTGCCAGCAGAAACGCAGGGGGAGACGAGCAGTACTTC. Translated, it gives CASRNAGGDEQYF.

This chain connects TRBV19 to TRBJ2-1, with 10 bases lining up with TRBD1. V lost 3 bases, J lost 4 bases, and 18 bases stayed unmatched. Germline CDR1 is LNHDA and CDR2 is SQIVND (reference sequence). This CDR3 has 20 amino acids. Written as DNA, the CDR3 is TGTGCCAGTAGTATTGAGCTAAGGGACAGGGGTGATGCCCTGTACAATGAGCAGTTCTTC. Translating gives CASSIELRDRGDALYNEQFF.

The genes are TRBV6-6 and TRBJ1-2; D unresolved. Trimming cost V 6 bases and J 8 bases, with 7 bases left between them. The CDR3 totals 10 residues. The germline gives CDR1 MNHNY, CDR2 SVGAGI (reference sequence). CDR3 bases: TGTGCCAGCAGCAACAAGGGCTACACCTTC. This sequence encodes CASSNKGYTF.

The chain couples TRBV11-2 to TRBJ2-1; 7 nucleotides align to TRBD1. Trimming removed 4 bases from V and 1 base from J; junction bases left unmatched: 10. Germline CDR1 is SGHAT and CDR2 is FQNNGV. This CDR3 is 17 amino acids long. DNA of the CDR3: TGTGCCAGCAGCTACCGACAGGGAGTAGGGTCCTACAATGAGCAGTTCTTC. Translated, it gives CASSYRQGVGSYNEQFF.

This sequence joins TRBV3-1 (or the pseudogene TRBV3-2) and TRBJ1-6, with a tentative D call TRBD1 (6 bases). The CDR3 consists of 14 residues. The germline V gene has CDR1 LGHDT and CDR2 YNNKEL (reference sequence). V lost 5 bases and J 7 bases, leaving 12 bases between the germline ends. The CDR3 DNA sequence: TGTGCCAGCAGCGCGCGGGACACCAATTCACCCCTCCACTTT. Amino acid sequence: CASSARDTNSPLHF.

This sequence joins TRBV5-1 and TRBJ1-1; 7 bases line up with TRBD1. The length of the CDR3 is 17 residues. The V gene end was trimmed by 2 bases and the J gene end by 1 base; junction bases not matched to a gene: 11. Germline lookup yields CDR1 SGHRS and CDR2 YFSETQ. CDR3 nucleotides: TGCGCCAGCAGCTTAGGGAAAGGGGGCGGATGGAACACTGAAGCTTTCTTT. Amino acids: CASSLGKGGGWNTEAFF.

J is TRBJ2-1 and V is TRBV6-1, with D unclear. Germline V CDR1 and CDR2: MNHNS, SASEGT. CDR3 length: 13 amino acids. The V end was cut by 3 bases, the J end by 6 bases, with 9 bases between. CDR3 loop: CASSDVLFNEQFF. As DNA, the CDR3 is TGTGCCAGCAGTGATGTCCTGTTCAATGAGCAGTTCTTC.

The CDR3 DNA follows: TGTGCCAGCAGTAATCGGGTGGTTCCTTACGAGCAGTACTTC. It specifies CASSNRVVPYEQYF. The chain links TRBV7-6 to TRBJ2-7; D remains ambiguous. Germline CDR1 and CDR2: SGHVS and FNYEAQ. V was shortened by 6 bases and J by 4 bases, with 16 bases between the two germline ends. This CDR3 is 14 amino acids long.

The chain combines TRBV27 with TRBJ1-1, with D possibly being TRBD1 (5 bases). The CDR3 loop spans 15 amino acids. CDR1 is MNHEY, CDR2 SMNVEV, per germline (reference sequence). V was clipped by 5 bases and J by 3 bases, with 16 bases between them. The CDR3 DNA is TGTGCCAGCAGTCTCTACCCGTTGGGACACACTGAAGCTTTCTTT. Its protein product is CASSLYPLGHTEAFF.

This sequence joins TRBV2 and TRBJ2-7; 7 nucleotides agree with TRBD2. Germline loops: CDR1 SNHLY, CDR2 FYNNEI. The CDR3 length is 13 residues. V trimming: 10 bases; J trimming: 3 bases; junction bases outside the gene matches: 9. The CDR3 here is CATQGRGNYEQYF. In DNA, the CDR3 is TGTGCCACCCAAGGGAGGGGAAACTACGAGCAGTACTTC.

This chain joins TRBV6-5 and TRBJ1-6; D is ambiguous. CDR3 length: 12 residues. Trimming removed 4 bases at V and 14 bases at J, with 12 bases between. Germline assignment: CDR1 MNHEY and CDR2 SVGAGI. CDR3 bases: TGTGCCAGCAGTTTACCAGACACGGCCCTCCACTTT. The encoded protein is CASSLPDTALHF.

V gene TRBV5-1 combines with J gene TRBJ1-1, with a weak D call TRBD1 (5 bases). The V and J ends lost 4 bases and 6 bases respectively, with 19 bases between them. The CDR3 is 15 amino acids. CDR1 and CDR2 (germline): SGHRS, YFSETQ. Here the CDR3 DNA reads TGCGCCAGCAGCCAATATGACAGCCCGGTGGCTGAAGCTTTCTTT. Translation: CASSQYDSPVAEAFF.

This clone appeared a few times. V is TRBV7-9 and J is TRBJ1-1; D perhaps matches TRBD1 (6 bases). The germline V and J ends were trimmed by 4 bases and 2 bases, with 11 bases remaining between them. Per the germline V gene, CDR1 is SEHNR and CDR2 is FQNEAQ (reference sequence). The CDR3 consists of 14 residues. The CDR3 DNA follows: TGTGCCAGCAGCTCCGGGACACCTAACACTGAAGCTTTCTTT. Translation gives CASSSGTPNTEAFF.

The rearrangement joins TRBV11-2 to TRBJ2-5, with D maybe TRBD1 (5 bases). The CDR3 loop spans 16 amino acids. Looked up from germline, CDR1 is SGHAT and CDR2 is FQNNGV. Trimming shortened V by 2 bases and J by 4 bases, and 17 bases separated the two germline ends. CDR3 coding DNA: TGTGCCAGCAGCTTAAGTCCGGCAGGGTCCGGAGAGACCCAGTACTTC. This sequence encodes CASSLSPAGSGETQYF.

The gene calls are TRBV6-5 and TRBJ2-7; possible D gene TRBD1, 5 bases. The CDR3 loop spans 10 amino acids. Germline assignment: CDR1 MNHEY and CDR2 SVGAGI. The germline V and J ends were trimmed by 6 bases and 13 bases, with 13 bases remaining between them. CDR3 loop: CASRGLRAYF. The CDR3 region has the DNA TGTGCCAGCAGGGGGCTCCGTGCATACTTC.

The V call is TRBV28, the J call TRBJ1-1, with TRBD1 identical over 7 bases. With V trimmed by 2 bases and J by 1 base, 10 bases remained unmatched. CDR1 is MDHEN, CDR2 SYDVKM, per germline. The CDR3 sequence is 17 residues long. Here the CDR3 reads CASSLTRTGVGNTEAFF. The CDR3 DNA follows: TGTGCCAGCAGTTTAACCCGGACAGGTGTGGGGAACACTGAAGCTTTCTTT.

The gene calls are TRBV6-1 and TRBJ1-5; D is perhaps TRBD1 (5 bases). The CDR3 is 15 amino acids. In germline, CDR1 is MNHNS, CDR2 SASEGT. The V end was cut by 0 bases, the J end by 3 bases, with 9 bases between. The CDR3 loop is CASSEAGAHNQPQHF. For the CDR3, the DNA is TGTGCCAGCAGTGAAGCAGGGGCCCACAATCAGCCCCAGCATTTT.

The J gene is TRBJ1-1, the V gene TRBV7-6; 8 bases align to TRBD1. The V segment lost 10 bases and the J segment 1 base; nucleotides outside the gene matches: 14. This CDR3 is built from 16 residues. Germline CDR1 is SGHVS and CDR2 is FNYEAQ. The CDR3 loop reads CANSYIQGAPNTEAFF. Here the CDR3 DNA reads TGTGCCAACAGTTATATTCAGGGGGCACCGAACACTGAAGCTTTCTTT.

The chain has TRBV18 and TRBJ1-2; D is undetermined. Looked up from germline, CDR1 is KGHSH and CDR2 is LQKENI. Trimming took 3 bases from V and 7 from J, leaving 12 bases between them. This CDR3 has 13 residues. The CDR3 is CASSPSNELGYTF. The CDR3 DNA follows: TGTGCCAGCTCACCCTCAAACGAACTTGGCTACACCTTC.

The chain links TRBV19 to TRBJ2-7; 7 bases agree with TRBD2. In germline, CDR1 is LNHDA, CDR2 SQIVND (reference sequence). With V trimmed by 3 bases and J by 3 bases, 2 bases remained unmatched. CDR3 length: 13 amino acids. CDR3 loop: CASSIGEGYEQYF. Written as DNA, the CDR3 is TGTGCCAGTAGTATCGGGGAGGGCTACGAGCAGTACTTC.

The CDR3 loop reads CAWSGGVFYGYTF. The CDR3 bases are TGTGCCTGGAGTGGCGGCGTTTTCTATGGCTACACCTTC. V and J are TRBV30 and TRBJ1-2; D ambiguous. Germline V CDR1 and CDR2: GTSNPN, SVGIG (reference sequence). V lost 1 base and J 4 bases, leaving 10 bases between the germline ends. The CDR3 runs to 13 residues.